This TCR beta chain was captured in a study of post-analysis software for immune sequencing data. Study results and limitations: The study found TRBV5-6, TRBV5-1 and TRBV20-1 among four to six TRBV segments more frequent in patients than controls.

A note on this clonotype: What it recognizes is unknown.

Germline V gene data show CDR1 as SEHNR and CDR2 as FQNEAQ (reference sequence). The V end lost 3 bases, the J end lost 2 bases, and 14 bases lay between the germline ends. The CDR3 consists of 15 residues. Sequencing libraries made from TCR beta cDNA carried unique molecular identifiers. TCRdb reprocessed the PCR reads via MiXCR and lists one record per CDR3 protein. The table includes approximately 630,000 distinct CDR3 sequences, roughly three fifths detected once. The chain uses TRBV7-9 and TRBJ2-7, with D tentatively TRBD1 (6 bases). This TCR was sampled from a girl aged 2-10 years with multiple sclerosis. Sequencing was carried out using blood. CDR3 in DNA: TGTGCCAGCAGCTTCGGTCACAGGGCCCCCTACGAGCAGTACTTC. Translating gives CASSFGHRAPYEQYF.